The clone carrying this T cell receptor beta chain came up many times. Its antigen is still unknown. CDR3 size: 17 residues. The V gene lost 3 bases and the J gene lost 6 bases, with 24 bases spanning the gap. The V gene's germline CDR1 is LGHDT and CDR2 YNNKEL (reference sequence). The data were obtained in a study of HIV-infected patients and healthy controls. Reverse transcription used approximately 500 ng RNA and constant-region primers for alpha and beta. Alpha and beta chain libraries were made separately by chain-specific third strand synthesis with multiplexing indices. The library got P5 and P7 elements plus a second index, then an approximately 24-cycle PCR. TCRdb fed the 5' RACE reads into MiXCR, producing one record per CDR3 protein. The sample holds about 10,000 distinct CDR3 sequences; about 6% are singletons and the top ten take around 7.7%. The study, taken as a whole, reports: In healthy controls, MAIT alpha CDR3s were common; in HIV+ repertoires, severely depleted. During therapy, HIV-associated CDR3s fell significantly in frequency, while CMV-associated CDR3s did not change significantly.

The repertoire came from unfractionated whole blood and reflected all unsorted peripheral T cells. This receptor was identified in an adult in good health. This rearrangement joins TRBV3-1 to TRBJ2-7; tentatively, D is TRBD1 or TRBD2 (6 bases each). Source material: blood. CDR3 sequence: CASSHQDGGQSLVEQYF. CDR3 nucleotides: TGTGCCAGCAGCCACCAGGACGGGGGCCAGTCCCTAGTCGAGCAGTACTTC.